This T cell receptor (beta chain) comes out of a study of T cell responses to AZD1222 COVID-19 vaccine. Study-wide findings and caveats: Donors, mostly white British, included more females; clonal diversity was possibly underestimated. Compared with day 0, the breadth and depth of the Spike-specific TCR repertoire rose significantly after two doses of AZD1222. Nearly half of spike-specific TCRs reportedly go after variant regions that carry no mutations.

The protocol was immunoSEQ multiplex PCR, while the TCRdb copy is restricted to in-frame clones and leaves out a portion. Of about 120,000 clones listed, about 91% are singletons. V was cut by 4 bases and J by 0 bases, with 13 bases left in between. CDR3 length equals 15 residues. Germline V gives CDR1 MDHEN, CDR2 SYDVKM. This clone appeared a single time. Its specificity is unknown. The sample consisted of peripheral blood, taken on day 0 of AZD1222 vaccination. The V call is TRBV28, the J call TRBJ2-7, with a weak D call TRBD1 (5 bases). This sequence was found in an adult in good health. The CDR3 here is CASSSGGQGSYEQYF. CDR3 sequence (DNA): TGTGCCAGCAGTTCCGGCGGTCAGGGCTCCTACGAGCAGTACTTC.